This T cell receptor (beta chain) is drawn from a study of blood T cell repertoires in COVID-19. The junction had 4 bases not matched to a gene; V was cut back by 6 bases and J by 3 bases. The CDR3 consists of 13 residues. The V gene's germline CDR1 is KGHSH and CDR2 LQKENI. Here immunoSEQ multiplex PCR was the method, and the copy in TCRdb shows in-frame clones only, minus some. Of about 74,000 clones listed, about 90% are singletons. Material for sequencing was peripheral blood. The V and J genes are TRBV18 and TRBJ1-1; 7 positions agree with TRBD1. The source is an elderly woman with active or convalescent COVID-19. CDR3 DNA sequence: TGTGCCAGCTCGCGACAGGGTGACACTGAAGCTTTCTTT. It translates to CASSRQGDTEAFF.